This T cell receptor (beta chain) was identified in a study of blood T cell repertoires in COVID-19. In the study overall: Samples came from the United States, Italy and Spain, spanning acute and convalescent COVID-19. PBMCs, B-cell-depleted T cells, or T cells were the source of the cDNA or gDNA that made up the material.

The CDR3 covers 15 residues. V lost 4 bases to trimming and J lost 1 base, with 14 bases between them. Germline lookup yields CDR1 SGHNT and CDR2 YYREEE (reference sequence). In the original analysis: Reference gene primers were amplified, and this amplification served to estimate nucleated cell counts. TCRdb's table, derived via immunoSEQ multiplex PCR, lists solely in-frame clones and lacks some. D and trimming were read from the DNA, whereas the V and J calls and clone size are those reported in that table. This table holds approximately 500,000 clones, 70% to 90% found once. The clonotype comes from a human donor in a cohort sampled during active COVID-19. V and J are TRBV5-4 and TRBJ1-2; possibly TRBD1 for D (6 bases). Sequenced material: peripheral blood. The CDR3 DNA follows: TGTGCCAGCAGCGCGCGGACAGAGCTTAACTATGGCTACACCTTC. Amino acid sequence: CASSARTELNYGYTF.